The rows below give T cell receptor beta chains drawn from one sample of a study of shared clonotypes between healthy human individuals. Assay: immunoSEQ multiplex PCR; the TCRdb copy retains only in-frame clones and omits some. This sample carries around 2.5 million clones, 93% of them seen once, and the ten largest clones take approximately 0.35%. Sequences were obtained from naive CD4+ T cells from PBMCs. Source of these receptors: a man aged 18-30 years in good health. Some clones in this sample may be carry-over from other donors' samples. Each CDR3 is given with its conserved first and last residue. A D gene is named only where the DNA matches it firmly. Clone size, where shown, is once, few, many, or a class for clones that have expanded.

V: TRBV2; D: TRBD1; J: TRBJ2-7; size: -; CDR3: CASSGQGTPYEQYF; DNA: TGTGCCAGCAGCGGACAGGGGACTCCCTACGAGCAGTACTTC
V: TRBV30; D: -; J: TRBJ1-6; size: -; CDR3: CAWSFSARFALHF; DNA: TGTGCCTGGAGTTTCTCGGCTCGGTTTGCCCTCCACTTT
V: TRBV7-3; D: -; J: TRBJ2-4; size: -; CDR3: CASSLNGVVDIQYF; DNA: TGTGCCAGCAGCTTAAACGGAGTTGTGGACATTCAGTACTTC
V: TRBV5-1; D: -; J: TRBJ2-5; size: -; CDR3: CASSFGTVQETQYF; DNA: TGCGCCAGCAGCTTCGGGACGGTCCAAGAGACCCAGTACTTC
V: TRBV5-6; D: TRBD2; J: TRBJ2-1; size: -; CDR3: CASSRGVAGYNEQFF; DNA: TGTGCCAGCAGCCGTGGGGTAGCGGGATACAATGAGCAGTTCTTC
V: TRBV27; D: -; J: TRBJ1-5; size: -; CDR3: CASSFRGGVEPQHF; DNA: TGTGCCAGCAGTTTCCGGGGGGGGGTGGAGCCCCAGCATTTT
V: TRBV5-1; D: -; J: TRBJ1-3; size: -; CDR3: CASSDSVSLATIYF; DNA: TGCGCCAGCAGCGACTCGGTCTCTCTGGCCACCATATATTTT
V: TRBV28; D: -; J: TRBJ2-7; size: -; CDR3: CASSLIGVPGWEQYF; DNA: TGTGCCAGCAGTTTAATCGGGGTACCGGGGTGGGAGCAGTACTTC
V: TRBV12-5; D: TRBD2; J: TRBJ2-3; size: -; CDR3: CASGSGLANSNTQYF; DNA: TGTGCTAGTGGTTCTGGACTAGCCAACTCGAATACGCAGTATTTT
V: TRBV15; D: -; J: TRBJ2-3; size: -; CDR3: CATTRGSSTDTQYF; DNA: TGTGCCACCACGCGTGGGTCTAGCACAGATACGCAGTATTTT
V: TRBV27; D: TRBD2; J: TRBJ2-1; size: once; CDR3: CASRGKETSGRARHEQFF; DNA: TGTGCCAGCAGGGGAAAAGAAACTAGCGGGAGGGCCCGCCATGAGCAGTTCTTC
V: TRBV5-4; D: -; J: TRBJ1-1; size: once; CDR3: CASSNRIGGAGVMNTEAFF; DNA: TGTGCCAGCAGCAACCGGATCGGGGGGGCCGGGGTGATGAACACTGAAGCTTTCTTT
V: TRBV9; D: TRBD1; J: TRBJ1-1; size: -; CDR3: CASSPRTGENTEAFF; DNA: TGTGCCAGCAGCCCCCGGACAGGGGAGAACACTGAAGCTTTCTTT
V: TRBV6-1; D: -; J: TRBJ2-1; size: -; CDR3: CASSVPGIVTLF; DNA: TGTGCCAGCAGTGTCCCCGGTATCGTTACGCTCTTC
V: TRBV5-1; D: TRBD2; J: TRBJ2-7; size: -; CDR3: CASYPGGTSPFHEQYF; DNA: TGCGCCAGTTACCCCGGGGGGACTAGTCCTTTCCACGAGCAGTACTTC
V: TRBV9; D: -; J: TRBJ2-6; size: -; CDR3: CASSATRANVLTF; DNA: TGTGCCAGCAGCGCAACGAGGGCCAACGTCCTGACTTTC
V: TRBV5-4; D: -; J: TRBJ2-7; size: -; CDR3: CASSLGYEQYF; DNA: TGTGCCAGCAGCTTGGGATACGAGCAGTACTTC
V: TRBV5-1; D: -; J: TRBJ2-5; size: -; CDR3: CASSLGQGGETQYF; DNA: TGCGCCAGCAGCTTGGGGCAGGGAGGAGAGACCCAGTACTTC
V: TRBV7-2; D: -; J: TRBJ2-2; size: -; CDR3: CASSLRTANTGELFF; DNA: TGTGCCAGCAGCTTAAGAACAGCGAACACCGGGGAGCTGTTTTTT
V: TRBV29-1; D: TRBD2; J: TRBJ2-5; size: -; CDR3: CGVATSGETQYF; DNA: TGCGGCGTTGCAACTAGCGGAGAGACCCAGTACTTC
V: TRBV4-2; D: TRBD2; J: TRBJ2-5; size: -; CDR3: CASSRTSGREETQYF; DNA: TGTGCCAGCAGCCGGACTAGCGGGAGGGAAGAGACCCAGTACTTC
V: TRBV1; D: -; J: TRBJ1-4; size: few; CDR3: CTRGLSWLFF; DNA: TGCACCAGGGGGCTCTCGTGGCTGTTTTTT
V: TRBV28; D: TRBD1; J: TRBJ1-2; size: once; CDR3: CASRPRTGSTYGYTF; DNA: TGTGCCAGCAGACCTAGGACAGGGAGTACCTATGGCTACACCTTC
V: TRBV2; D: TRBD1; J: TRBJ2-7; size: few; CDR3: CASTPGTGSYEQYF; DNA: TGTGCCAGCACCCCCGGGACAGGGTCCTACGAGCAGTACTTC
V: TRBV6-5; D: -; J: TRBJ2-3; size: -; CDR3: CASSYQGLVDTDTQYF; DNA: TGTGCCAGCAGTTACCAAGGGCTAGTCGACACAGATACGCAGTATTTT
V: TRBV28; D: -; J: TRBJ2-5; size: -; CDR3: CASSLSGDQETQYF; DNA: TGTGCCAGCAGTTTATCAGGGGACCAAGAGACCCAGTACTTC
V: TRBV30; D: TRBD2; J: TRBJ2-1; size: -; CDR3: CAWSVRGPRRLAGAYEQFF; DNA: TGTGCCTGGAGTGTACGCGGACCCCGGCGGCTAGCGGGAGCATATGAGCAGTTCTTC
V: TRBV19; D: -; J: TRBJ2-1; size: -; CDR3: CASSLHWGVLSEQFF; DNA: TGTGCCAGTAGTCTACATTGGGGGGTGTTAAGTGAGCAGTTCTTC
V: TRBV6-5; D: TRBD1; J: TRBJ1-2; size: -; CDR3: CASSYSKPGQVSATF; DNA: TGTGCCAGCAGTTACTCCAAACCGGGACAGGTATCCGCCACCTTC
V: TRBV5-1; D: TRBD1; J: TRBJ2-5; size: -; CDR3: CASSPYRQGGGETQYF; DNA: TGCGCCAGCAGCCCGTACCGACAGGGGGGAGGGGAGACCCAGTACTTC
V: TRBV5-4; D: -; J: TRBJ2-7; size: -; CDR3: CASSLESGTSYEQYF; DNA: TGTGCCAGCAGCTTGGAGTCTGGGACATCCTACGAGCAGTACTTC
V: TRBV6-5; D: TRBD1; J: TRBJ1-1; size: -; CDR3: CASSLDRSTEAFF; DNA: TGTGCCAGCAGTCTGGACAGGTCGACTGAAGCTTTCTTT
V: TRBV11-2; D: -; J: TRBJ2-7; size: -; CDR3: CASSLGVGLIPYEQYF; DNA: TGTGCCAGCAGCTTAGGGGTCGGACTTATCCCTTACGAGCAGTACTTC
V: TRBV9; D: -; J: TRBJ2-3; size: -; CDR3: CASSVEEGIADTQYF; DNA: TGTGCCAGCAGCGTAGAGGAGGGAATCGCAGATACGCAGTATTTT
V: TRBV9; D: TRBD2; J: TRBJ2-1; size: -; CDR3: CASSVVASGGNNEQFF; DNA: TGTGCCAGCAGCGTAGTAGCTAGCGGGGGAAACAATGAGCAGTTCTTC
V: TRBV10-3; D: -; J: TRBJ2-6; size: once; CDR3: CAISDQGSGANVLTF; DNA: TGTGCCATCAGTGATCAAGGGTCCGGGGCCAACGTCCTGACTTTC
V: TRBV27; D: -; J: TRBJ2-1; size: -; CDR3: CASKKGVGEQFF; DNA: TGTGCCAGCAAAAAAGGTGTGGGTGAGCAGTTCTTC
V: TRBV5-1; D: TRBD1; J: TRBJ1-5; size: -; CDR3: CASSLTGTGNQPQHF; DNA: TGCGCCAGCAGCCTGACCGGGACAGGTAATCAGCCCCAGCATTTT
V: TRBV5-1; D: TRBD1; J: TRBJ2-7; size: -; CDR3: CASSLDAVDRDYEQYF; DNA: TGCGCCAGCAGCTTGGATGCCGTGGACAGGGATTACGAGCAGTACTTC
V: TRBV6-4; D: -; J: TRBJ2-3; size: -; CDR3: CASSGGASGHSTDTQYF; DNA: TGTGCCAGCAGTGGGGGGGCTAGCGGCCATAGCACAGATACGCAGTATTTT
V: TRBV9; D: -; J: TRBJ2-2; size: -; CDR3: CASSPTGRAGTGELFF; DNA: TGTGCCAGCAGCCCCACGGGAAGAGCGGGCACCGGGGAGCTGTTTTTT
V: TRBV7-2; D: -; J: TRBJ1-3; size: -; CDR3: CASSLVQRGFSGDTIYF; DNA: TGTGCCAGCAGCTTAGTTCAACGGGGGTTTTCCGGGGACACCATATATTTT
V: TRBV19; D: TRBD1; J: TRBJ1-5; size: once; CDR3: CASSIDEGAQGSNQPQHF; DNA: TGTGCCAGTAGTATAGACGAGGGGGCTCAGGGGTCCAATCAGCCCCAGCATTTT
V: TRBV6-9; D: TRBD1; J: TRBJ1-5; size: once; CDR3: CASSSTGDNQPQHF; DNA: TGTGCCAGCAGTTCAACAGGGGACAATCAGCCCCAGCATTTT
V: TRBV7-3; D: TRBD2; J: TRBJ2-5; size: -; CDR3: CASSLTAGRVETQYF; DNA: TGTGCCAGCAGCTTAACAGCGGGAAGGGTTGAGACCCAGTACTTC
V: TRBV7-8; D: -; J: TRBJ1-1; size: -; CDR3: CASSLGIWVNTEAFF; DNA: TGTGCCAGCAGCTTAGGTATTTGGGTGAACACTGAAGCTTTCTTT
V: TRBV6-1; D: -; J: TRBJ2-7; size: -; CDR3: CASSEALGATYEQYF; DNA: TGTGCCAGCAGTGAAGCGTTGGGGGCCACCTACGAGCAGTACTTC
V: TRBV19; D: TRBD2; J: TRBJ2-1; size: -; CDR3: CASVSKGLAGYYNEQFF; DNA: TGTGCCAGCGTTTCAAAAGGACTAGCGGGATACTACAATGAGCAGTTCTTC
V: TRBV5-1; D: -; J: TRBJ2-2; size: -; CDR3: CASSLVAAGGELFF; DNA: TGCGCCAGCAGCTTGGTTGCGGCCGGCGGGGAGCTGTTTTTT
V: TRBV7-9; D: -; J: TRBJ1-4; size: -; CDR3: CASSLAGWKLFF; DNA: TGTGCCAGCAGCTTAGCCGGGTGGAAACTGTTTTTT
V: TRBV11-2; D: -; J: TRBJ2-1; size: -; CDR3: CASSLGSWGSTYNEQFF; DNA: TGTGCCAGCAGCTTAGGTAGTTGGGGGAGTACCTACAATGAGCAGTTCTTC
V: TRBV7-2; D: TRBD1; J: TRBJ1-5; size: -; CDR3: CASSRHDRGQPQHF; DNA: TGTGCCAGCAGCCGACACGACAGGGGTCAGCCCCAGCATTTT
V: TRBV5-6; D: TRBD2; J: TRBJ2-3; size: -; CDR3: CASSQGLAASTDTQYF; DNA: TGTGCCAGCAGCCAGGGACTAGCGGCAAGCACAGATACGCAGTATTTT
V: TRBV14; D: -; J: TRBJ1-3; size: once; CDR3: CASSPPGLYGGTIYF; DNA: TGTGCCAGCAGCCCCCCGGGCCTCTACGGGGGCACCATATATTTT
V: TRBV5-4; D: TRBD2; J: TRBJ2-3; size: once; CDR3: CASSTGREGSTDTQYF; DNA: TGTGCCAGCAGCACAGGGCGGGAGGGAAGCACAGATACGCAGTATTTT